Presented here are 31 T cell receptor beta chains from one specimen sequenced in a study of shared clonotypes between healthy human individuals. Assay: immunoSEQ multiplex PCR; the TCRdb copy retains only in-frame clones and omits some. The sample consists of approximately 1.5 million clones, about 98% of them appearing once. Sequenced: naive CD4+ T cells sorted from blood. The subset was: CD45RA+ positively selected. Receptors originate from a young man in good health.

This chain links TRBV6-1 with TRBJ2-7; 9 positions match TRBD1. V was clipped by 8 bases and J by 3 bases; unmatched bases: 5. Per the germline V gene, CDR1 is MNHNS and CDR2 is SASEGT. The CDR3 has 13 amino acids. The CDR3, as DNA: TGTGCCAGCCAGGGGGACAGGGTCTACGAGCAGTACTTC. Translating gives CASQGDRVYEQYF.

The chain employs TRBV29-1 and TRBJ2-5; D might be TRBD1 or TRBD2, each matching 5 bases. Germline-derived CDR1 and CDR2 are SQVTM and ANQGSEA. V was clipped by 2 bases and J by 7 bases, with 14 bases between them. The CDR3 spans 13 residues. CDR3 nucleotides: TGCAGCGTTGAAAAAGGGGAGATAGGGACCCAGTACTTC. Its translation is CSVEKGEIGTQYF.

The rearrangement uses TRBV2 and TRBJ1-5, with no clear D. V lost 3 bases to trimming and J lost 0 bases, with 6 bases between them. The CDR3 covers 14 residues. Germline assignment: CDR1 SNHLY and CDR2 FYNNEI. The CDR3 region has the DNA TGTGCCAGCAGTGAGGATCTTAGCAATCAGCCCCAGCATTTT. Amino acid sequence: CASSEDLSNQPQHF. Full variable domain (missing parts from reference TRBV2 and TRBJ1-5): EPEVTQTPSHQVTQMGQEVILRCVPISNHLYFYWYRQILGQKVEFLVSFYNNEISEKSEIFDDQFSVERPDGSNFTLKIRSTKLEDSAMYFCASSEDLSNQPQHFGDGTRLSIL.

V usage is TRBV18 and J usage is TRBJ2-1; 9 nucleotides align to TRBD1. V shed 4 bases, J shed 9 bases, and the junction held 7 bases outside the gene matches. CDR3 size: 14 residues. The germline CDR1 and CDR2 sequences are KGHSH and LQKENI. As DNA, the CDR3 is TGTGCCAGCTCACAAAAGGGGACAGGGACTGAGCAGTTCTTC. Amino acid sequence: CASSQKGTGTEQFF.

The rearrangement uses TRBV5-4 and TRBJ2-1, with TRBD2 matching over 11 bases. V was pared by 4 bases and J by 7 bases, with 10 bases of the junction left unmatched. The CDR3 sequence is 16 residues long. The V gene's germline CDR1 is SGHNT and CDR2 YYREEE (reference sequence). CDR3 loop: CASSMPLAGAANEQFF. The CDR3 DNA reads as TGTGCCAGCAGCATGCCACTAGCGGGAGCGGCGAATGAGCAGTTCTTC.

The count of this clone is one. The chain recombines TRBV9 with TRBJ2-3; perhaps TRBD1 as D (5 bases). The CDR3 runs to 14 residues. Trimming removed 4 bases from V and 5 bases from J, with 14 bases in between. Germline assignment: CDR1 SGDLS and CDR2 YYNGEE. CDR3 residues: CASSWEGAEDTQYF. In DNA, the CDR3 is TGTGCCAGCAGCTGGGAAGGGGCTGAAGATACGCAGTATTTT. Full variable domain (remainder filled in from reference TRBV9 and TRBJ2-3): DSGVTQTPKHLITATGQRVTLRCSPRSGDLSVYWYQQSLDQGLQFLIQYYNGEERAKGNILERFSAQQFPDLHSELNLSSLELGDSALYFCASSWEGAEDTQYFGPGTRLTVL.

This sequence joins TRBV4-3 and TRBJ2-1, with D perhaps TRBD2 (6 bases). Trimming shortened V by 1 base and J by 7 bases, and 8 bases separated the two germline ends. CDR3 length: 13 amino acids. The germline V gene has CDR1 LGHNA and CDR2 YSLEER. CDR3 residues: CASSQVGGNEQFF. CDR3 nucleotide sequence: TGCGCCAGCAGCCAAGTTGGGGGGAATGAGCAGTTCTTC.

Here the CDR3 reads CASSRFSYRNTGELFF. Written as DNA, the CDR3 is TGTGCCAGCAGTCGATTTTCCTACCGGAACACCGGGGAGCTGTTTTTT. The chain combines TRBV27 with TRBJ2-2; no clear D gene. With 5 bases removed from V and 1 base from J, the gap between germline ends came to 14 bases. Looked up from germline, CDR1 is MNHEY and CDR2 is SMNVEV (reference sequence). This CDR3 is 16 amino acids long.

The rearrangement links TRBV7-3 to TRBJ1-2; D gene unclear. The ends were cut back, 2 bases at V and 8 bases at J, with 12 bases in the middle. CDR1 and CDR2 (germline): SGHTA, FQGTGA. The CDR3 runs 13 residues. The CDR3 sequence: CASSLLYGEGYTF. DNA of the CDR3: TGTGCCAGCAGCTTACTGTACGGAGAAGGCTACACCTTC. Filled out from reference TRBV7-3 and TRBJ1-2, the complete variable domain reads GAGVSQTPSNKVTEKGKYVELRCDPISGHTALYWYRQSLGQGPEFLIYFQGTGAADDSGLPNDRFFAVRPEGSVSTLKIQRTERGDSAVYLCASSLLYGEGYTFGSGTRLTVV.

The rearrangement uses TRBV9 and TRBJ1-2; tentatively, D is TRBD1 (5 bases). This CDR3 spans 17 amino acids. From germline, CDR1 is SGDLS and CDR2 YYNGEE. Trimming removed 0 bases at V and 1 base at J, with 16 bases between. The CDR3 DNA follows: TGTGCCAGCAGCGTAGGGGGGACCGCATATAATAACTATGGCTACACCTTC. Amino acids: CASSVGGTAYNNYGYTF.

Remarks on this clone: This sample includes further DNA sequences coding for the same CDR3. The J gene is TRBJ2-1, the V gene TRBV7-2; D is possibly TRBD1 or TRBD2 (5 bases each). Trimming stripped 0 bases from V and 3 bases from J, with 9 bases between. The CDR3 sequence is 15 residues long. Germline assignment: CDR1 SGHTA and CDR2 FQGNSA. The CDR3 DNA sequence: TGTGCCAGCAGCTTAGCGGGACCCCGCTACAATGAGCAGTTCTTC. Protein: CASSLAGPRYNEQFF.

The V call is TRBV18, the J call TRBJ2-2; D gene unclear. Trimming took off 6 bases at V and 0 bases at J, with 8 bases between the two ends. Germline CDR1 KGHSH, CDR2 LQKENI. The CDR3 contains 14 residues. This chain's CDR3 is CASSELSNTGELFF. The CDR3 nucleotides are TGTGCCAGCTCGGAACTCTCGAACACCGGGGAGCTGTTTTTT.

This clone was found once. J is TRBJ2-1 and V is TRBV11-2; D may match TRBD1 or TRBD2 (6 bases each). V gave up 7 bases and J gave up 13 bases, with 26 bases separating them. This CDR3 is 15 amino acids long. Germline loops: CDR1 SGHAT, CDR2 FQNNGV. The CDR3 reads CASTEKELALGAQFF. In DNA form, the CDR3 reads TGTGCCAGCACCGAGAAAGAACTAGCTTTGGGGGCACAGTTCTTC.

The chain carries TRBV28 and TRBJ2-7; TRBD2 matches at 12 bases. The CDR3 is made up of 14 amino acids. The junction had 3 bases not matched to a gene; V was cut back by 3 bases and J by 6 bases. Germline assignment: CDR1 MDHEN and CDR2 SYDVKM. This CDR3 is CASSLRTSGTEQYF. Written as DNA, the CDR3 is TGTGCCAGCAGTTTGAGGACTAGCGGGACCGAGCAGTACTTC.

This chain uses TRBV5-4 with TRBJ2-7, with 7 bases aligning to TRBD2. The germline V gene encodes CDR1 SGHNT and CDR2 YYREEE (reference sequence). Trimming cost V 1 base and J 2 bases; bases outside gene matches: 0. The CDR3 runs 13 residues. CDR3 sequence reads: CASSLRGAYEQYF. The CDR3 region has the DNA TGTGCCAGCAGCTTGCGGGGGGCCTACGAGCAGTACTTC.

The rearrangement joins TRBV6-1 to TRBJ2-1; D uncertain. In germline, CDR1 is MNHNS, CDR2 SASEGT. V lost 1 base and J 3 bases, leaving 7 bases between the germline ends. CDR3 length: 14 residues. CDR3 sequence: CASSEVPFYNEQFF. The CDR3 DNA reads as TGTGCCAGCAGTGAAGTTCCATTCTACAATGAGCAGTTCTTC.

The V and J genes are TRBV4-2 and TRBJ2-7; D might be TRBD1 (6 bases). The CDR3 totals 14 residues. V lost 4 bases and J 1 base, leaving 11 bases between the germline ends. Germline CDR1 LGHNA, CDR2 YNFKEQ. DNA of the CDR3: TGTGCCAGCAGCCTCTCAGGGGTTTCCTACGAGCAGTACTTC. This codes for CASSLSGVSYEQYF.

The chain combines TRBV4-1 with TRBJ2-3; D is unclear. The V end lost 0 bases, the J end lost 4 bases, and 17 bases lay between the germline ends. This CDR3 has 17 residues. Looked up from germline, CDR1 is MGHRA and CDR2 is YSYEKL. In nucleotides, the CDR3 is TGCGCCAGCAGCCAAGATCATCGGGTAGGCAAGGCAGATACGCAGTATTTT. The encoded protein is CASSQDHRVGKADTQYF.

With respect to this clone: The sample carries other DNA sequences with the same CDR3. J is TRBJ2-1 and V is TRBV18; 11 bases are shared with TRBD1. V lost 3 bases and J lost 2; bases outside the gene matches: 3. Germline-derived CDR1 and CDR2 are KGHSH and LQKENI. The CDR3 has 16 amino acids. The CDR3 DNA reads TGTGCCAGCTCACCGCCGGGACAGGGGGCCTACAATGAGCAGTTCTTC. Protein sequence: CASSPPGQGAYNEQFF.

This clone has a single count. V gene TRBV5-4 combines with J gene TRBJ1-4; the D gene is possibly TRBD1 (6 bases). CDR1 is SGHNT and CDR2 is YYREEE in the germline V gene (reference sequence). V lost 2 bases to trimming and J lost 6 bases, with 11 bases between them. The CDR3 has 14 amino acids. The CDR3 sequence: CASSFWGGDEKLFF. The CDR3 nucleotides are TGTGCCAGCAGCTTTTGGGGGGGCGATGAAAAACTGTTTTTT.

The V call is TRBV7-9, the J call TRBJ2-1; 10 bases match TRBD2. The germline gives CDR1 SEHNR, CDR2 FQNEAQ (reference sequence). V lost 2 bases and J lost 2; bases outside the gene matches: 9. CDR3 length: 18 residues. The CDR3 nucleotides are TGTGCCAGCAGCTTATCTAGGGCAGCGGGAGGGCCCTACAATGAGCAGTTCTTC. It codes for CASSLSRAAGGPYNEQFF.

V is TRBV29-1 and J is TRBJ1-1; D is unclear. The CDR3 runs 13 residues. The V end lost 7 bases, the J end lost 1 base, and 13 bases lay between the germline ends. Germline CDR1 is SQVTM and CDR2 is ANQGSEA. In DNA form, the CDR3 reads TGCAGCGCCCGCCGGGATAAGAACACTGAAGCTTTCTTT. Residues: CSARRDKNTEAFF. Using reference TRBV29-1 and TRBJ1-1 for the parts outside the CDR3, the full variable domain is SAVISQKPSRDICQRGTSLTIQCQVDSQVTMMFWYRQQPGQSLTLIATANQGSEATYESGFVIDKFPISRPNLTFSTLTVSNMSPEDSSIYLCSARRDKNTEAFFGQGTRLTVV.

V and J are TRBV5-1 and TRBJ2-7, with TRBD2 identical over 7 bases. This CDR3 contains 15 residues. CDR1 is SGHRS, CDR2 YFSETQ, per germline. V dropped 4 bases and J dropped 4; count of bases not matched to a gene: 11. Written as DNA, the CDR3 is TGCGCCAGCAGCCCCGGACTAGGAAGGGAGTACGAGCAGTACTTC. It specifies CASSPGLGREYEQYF.

DNA of the CDR3: TGTGCCAGCAAACAGCCGTTCGAGACCCAGTACTTC. It translates to CASKQPFETQYF. The rearrangement joins TRBV28 to TRBJ2-5; D ambiguous. Trimming cost V 7 bases and J 5 bases, with 11 bases left between them. Germline lookup yields CDR1 MDHEN and CDR2 SYDVKM. The CDR3 totals 12 residues.

The chain joins TRBV5-1 to TRBJ2-7; D may correspond to TRBD1 or TRBD2 (5 bases each). CDR1 and CDR2 (germline): SGHRS, YFSETQ. CDR3 size: 14 residues. Trimming pared 5 bases from V and 0 bases from J, leaving 12 bases between. This CDR3 reads CASRVGRDSYEQYF. The CDR3 coding sequence is TGCGCCAGCAGAGTGGGACGGGACTCCTACGAGCAGTACTTC.

With respect to this clone: Other DNA sequences from this sample encode an identical CDR3 as well. V gene TRBV5-1 combines with J gene TRBJ1-1; a weak D match, TRBD1 (5 bases). V gave up 0 bases and J gave up 8 bases, with 5 bases separating them. Germline V lookup: CDR1 SGHRS, CDR2 YFSETQ. This CDR3 has 11 residues. This chain's CDR3 is CASSLEGEAFF. CDR3 nucleotide sequence: TGCGCCAGCAGCTTGGAGGGGGAAGCTTTCTTT.

On this clone itself: An end of the junction does not agree with germline; a read error may underlie this. V usage is TRBV9 and J usage is TRBJ1-4; TRBD1 might be the D (6 bases). CDR1 SGDLS and CDR2 YYNGEE come from the germline V gene. The length of the CDR3 is 16 residues. The CDR3 region has the DNA TGTGCCAGCAGCGCAGGGATAAGGGGGGGAAGCGAAAAACGGTTTTTT. It encodes CASSAGIRGGSEKRFF. Full variable domain (remainder filled in from reference TRBV9 and TRBJ1-4): DSGVTQTPKHLITATGQRVTLRCSPRSGDLSVYWYQQSLDQGLQFLIQYYNGEERAKGNILERFSAQQFPDLHSELNLSSLELGDSALYFCASSAGIRGGSEKRFFGSGTQLSVL.

The count of this clone is one. Other DNA sequences in the same sample also yield this CDR3. This chain joins TRBV9 and TRBJ2-1; D might be TRBD1 (5 bases). Germline CDR1 reads SGDLS; CDR2 reads YYNGEE. Trimming cost V 0 bases and J 0 bases, with 7 bases left between them. There are 15 residues in the CDR3. The CDR3 protein is CASSVGQGSYNEQFF. DNA for the CDR3: TGTGCCAGCAGCGTAGGGCAGGGCTCCTACAATGAGCAGTTCTTC.

Only one count was recorded for this clone. This chain links TRBV19 with TRBJ1-1, with TRBD1 identical over 10 bases. The CDR3 is made up of 14 amino acids. Germline loops: CDR1 LNHDA, CDR2 SQIVND (reference sequence). Trimming cost V 6 bases and J 6 bases; bases outside gene matches: 7. CDR3: CASRVTGGSSEAFF. The CDR3 DNA is TGTGCCAGTAGGGTGACAGGGGGCAGTTCTGAAGCTTTCTTT.

V and J are TRBV7-9 and TRBJ2-2, with 7 bases aligning to TRBD1. V was pared by 5 bases and J by 7 bases, with 13 bases of the junction left unmatched. The CDR3 consists of 16 residues. CDR1 SEHNR and CDR2 FQNEAQ come from the germline V gene (reference sequence). The CDR3 sequence is CASSERTGIEVGELFF. The DNA for the CDR3 is TGTGCCAGCAGCGAACGGACAGGAATAGAGGTCGGGGAGCTGTTTTTT.

This chain joins TRBV19 and TRBJ2-1, with 13 bases lining up with TRBD2. This CDR3 has 15 residues. CDR1 LNHDA and CDR2 SQIVND come from the germline V gene (reference sequence). Germline trimming cut 2 bases from V and 6 bases from J; bases unmatched to any gene: 1. The CDR3 here is CASSITSGRGNEQFF. The DNA for the CDR3 is TGTGCCAGTAGTATAACTAGCGGGAGGGGCAATGAGCAGTTCTTC.